This is a list of T cell receptor beta chains from one sample in a study of cytomegalovirus exposure and HLA in healthy donors. The repertoire was sequenced with immunoSEQ multiplex PCR; TCRdb's copy has only in-frame clones and lacks some. The table shows 130,000 to 150,000 clones, with about 91% occurring only once. The material sequenced was PBMCs. These receptors originate from a man between 18 and 29 years old in good health and CMV-seropositive. CDR3s include the opening cysteine and the closing phenylalanine or tryptophan. D genes are given only for firm matches.

D: TRBD2
V: TRBV29-1
J: TRBJ2-5
CDR3: CSGIAGDGETQYF

D: -
V: TRBV28
J: TRBJ1-4
CDR3: CASSLWFGGQEKLFF

D: -
V: TRBV27
J: TRBJ2-7
CDR3: CASSSRPLQEQYF

D: -
V: TRBV7-9
J: TRBJ2-2
CDR3: CASSFRGEDTGELFF

D: TRBD1
V: TRBV6-5
J: TRBJ2-7
CDR3: CASSYVGQGNEQYF

D: TRBD1
V: TRBV28
J: TRBJ1-5
CDR3: CASSPRGLQPQHF

D: TRBD2
V: TRBV29-1
J: TRBJ2-1
CDR3: CSVSGLAGVMSSYNEQFF

D: -
V: TRBV30
J: TRBJ2-7
CDR3: CAWNSAYEQYF

D: TRBD1
V: TRBV29-1
J: TRBJ1-1
CDR3: CSADRDGTEAFF

D: -
V: TRBV5-6
J: TRBJ1-1
CDR3: CASSSSDRNTEAFF

D: -
V: TRBV14
J: TRBJ2-7
CDR3: CASSQVSNSVPLYEQYF

D: -
V: TRBV6-6
J: TRBJ1-2
CDR3: CASSDPSYGYTF

D: -
V: TRBV4-1
J: TRBJ1-1
CDR3: CASSQSLDSLNTEAFF

D: TRBD1
V: TRBV28
J: TRBJ1-1
CDR3: CASSWGGTGNTEAFF

D: TRBD2
V: TRBV29-1
J: TRBJ2-7
CDR3: CSVVRSGSIYEQYF

D: -
V: TRBV7-8
J: TRBJ2-1
CDR3: CASSLGRRTLNEQFF

D: -
V: TRBV10-1
J: TRBJ2-2
CDR3: CASSEQLNTGELFF

D: TRBD1
V: TRBV6-1
J: TRBJ2-3
CDR3: CASSISGGGEDTQYF

D: TRBD1
V: TRBV7-9
J: TRBJ2-5
CDR3: CASSFGQGVKETQYF

D: TRBD2
V: TRBV6-1
J: TRBJ2-1
CDR3: CASSEVGAGGGNEQFF

D: -
V: TRBV6-1
J: TRBJ1-1
CDR3: CASSVEFEGTEAFF

D: TRBD1
V: TRBV2
J: TRBJ1-2
CDR3: CASSEAETGGSYGYTF

D: TRBD2
V: TRBV27
J: TRBJ2-1
CDR3: CASRGGRALNEQFF

D: -
V: TRBV7-8
J: TRBJ2-7
CDR3: CASSLAGLGYEQYF

D: -
V: TRBV5-1
J: TRBJ1-3
CDR3: CASSLEPGHLSGNTIYF

D: -
V: TRBV6-5
J: TRBJ1-1
CDR3: CASSLGVMNTEAFF

D: -
V: TRBV6-6
J: TRBJ1-3
CDR3: CASSHRQDGNTIYF

D: TRBD2
V: TRBV29-1
J: TRBJ2-1
CDR3: CSVGLRLAGPNEQFF

D: -
V: TRBV5-4
J: TRBJ2-7
CDR3: CASSWEGGDYEQYF

D: -
V: TRBV6-4
J: TRBJ2-3
CDR3: CASSERGATDTQYF

D: -
V: TRBV6-5
J: TRBJ1-2
CDR3: CASSYYTGYGYTF

D: -
V: TRBV5-1
J: TRBJ1-1
CDR3: CASSLTGTGTEAFF

D: -
V: TRBV19
J: TRBJ2-1
CDR3: CASASSPLNEQFF

D: -
V: TRBV6-1
J: TRBJ1-3
CDR3: CASRLTASGNTIYF

D: -
V: TRBV19
J: TRBJ1-1
CDR3: CASSRDIMNTEAFF

D: -
V: TRBV5-6
J: TRBJ2-2
CDR3: CASLNLDFTGELFF

D: TRBD2
V: TRBV5-1
J: TRBJ2-7
CDR3: CASSPSPPMTSGSLF

D: -
V: TRBV11-2
J: TRBJ2-3
CDR3: CASSSPVWGLREYTQYF

D: TRBD1
V: TRBV2
J: TRBJ1-2
CDR3: CASGTGPYGYTF

D: TRBD2
V: TRBV27
J: TRBJ2-5
CDR3: CASSHKLAGGETQYF

D: TRBD2
V: TRBV6-4
J: TRBJ2-3
CDR3: CASSPSGGSTDTQYF

D: -
V: TRBV27
J: TRBJ1-2
CDR3: CASSLKGGRGYTF

D: TRBD1
V: TRBV6-5
J: TRBJ2-1
CDR3: CASSPGTGALNEQFF

D: -
V: TRBV13
J: TRBJ2-7
CDR3: CASSSPRGHEQYF

D: TRBD1
V: TRBV6-6
J: TRBJ1-2
CDR3: CASSLGQGGYTF

D: -
V: TRBV27
J: TRBJ1-5
CDR3: CASSLYAGQPQHF

D: -
V: TRBV28
J: TRBJ1-5
CDR3: CASSFWASNQPQHF

D: -
V: TRBV19
J: TRBJ1-2
CDR3: CASSIGEGYGYTF